Presented here are 3 T cell receptor beta chains from one specimen sequenced in a study of PD-L1 blockade in urothelial cancer. Measured with immunoSEQ multiplex PCR; TCRdb has only the in-frame clones, and not every one. The sample records roughly 100,000 clones, 70% to 90% being singletons. As to time point: pretreatment peripheral blood. The source material was PBMCs, sampled around atezolizumab (anti-PD-L1) treatment. These receptors were collected from a woman older than 75 with urothelial cancer.

The rearrangement links TRBV2 to TRBJ2-7; a weak D match, TRBD2 (6 bases). CDR3 length: 13 amino acids. From germline, CDR1 is SNHLY and CDR2 FYNNEI. V lost 9 bases to trimming and J lost 3 bases, with 15 bases between them. CDR3: CARARLGDYEQYF. DNA for the CDR3: TGTGCCAGAGCTAGACTAGGGGACTACGAGCAGTACTTC.

In this sample, this clone turned up once. Within the sample, other DNA sequences also encode this same CDR3. The chain carries TRBV5-4 and TRBJ2-7; 8 nucleotides match TRBD2. This CDR3 contains 14 residues. The V gene's germline CDR1 is SGHNT and CDR2 YYREEE (reference sequence). V trimming: 4 bases; J trimming: 0 bases; junction bases outside the gene matches: 3. Written as DNA, the CDR3 is TGTGCCAGCAGCCTTAGCGGGACCTCCTACGAGCAGTACTTC. Residues: CASSLSGTSYEQYF. The full variable domain, with the rest looked up from reference TRBV5-4 and TRBJ2-7, is ETGVTQSPTHLIKTRGQQVTLRCSSQSGHNTVSWYQQALGQGPQFIFQYYREEENGRGNFPPRFSGLQFPNYSSELNVNALELDDSALYLCASSLSGTSYEQYFGPGTRLTVT.

V and J are TRBV18 and TRBJ1-2; D unresolved. V was pared by 2 bases and J by 1 base, with 11 bases between. CDR1 and CDR2 (germline): KGHSH, LQKENI. The CDR3 runs 15 residues. CDR3 in DNA: TGTGCCAGCTCACCAAGGGAGACACTTAACTATGGCTACACCTTC. This gives the protein CASSPRETLNYGYTF.